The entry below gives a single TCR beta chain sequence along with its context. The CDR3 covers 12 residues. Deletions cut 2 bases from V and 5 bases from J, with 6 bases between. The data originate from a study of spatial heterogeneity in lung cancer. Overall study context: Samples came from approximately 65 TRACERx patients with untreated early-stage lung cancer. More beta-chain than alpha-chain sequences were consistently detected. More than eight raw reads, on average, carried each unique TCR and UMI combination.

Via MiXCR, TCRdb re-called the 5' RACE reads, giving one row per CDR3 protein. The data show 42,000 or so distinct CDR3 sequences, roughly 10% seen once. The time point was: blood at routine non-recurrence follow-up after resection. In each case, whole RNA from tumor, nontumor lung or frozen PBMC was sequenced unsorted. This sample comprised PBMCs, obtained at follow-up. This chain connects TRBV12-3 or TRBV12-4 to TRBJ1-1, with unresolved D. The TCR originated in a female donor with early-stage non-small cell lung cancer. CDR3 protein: CASSLRGTEAFF. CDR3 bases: TGTGCCAGCAGTTTACGGGGTACTGAAGCTTTCTTT.